These 22 T cell receptor beta chains were all obtained from the same sample, sequenced in a study of cytomegalovirus exposure and HLA in healthy donors. Clones were read by immunoSEQ multiplex PCR, and TCRdb kept only the in-frame ones, dropping some. The data show a few hundred thousand clones, roughly 87% seen once. The material sequenced was PBMCs. The receptor source for this set is a woman under 40 in good health and CMV-seronegative.

This chain links TRBV7-6 with TRBJ2-1; D may match TRBD1 or TRBD2 (6 bases each). V was cut by 5 bases and J by 6 bases, with 17 bases left in between. The CDR3 loop spans 15 amino acids. The germline V gene has CDR1 SGHVS and CDR2 FNYEAQ. This CDR3 is CASSVRRGLRNEQFF. Written as DNA, the CDR3 is TGTGCCAGCAGCGTACGTCGGGGGCTCCGCAATGAGCAGTTCTTC.

The chain employs TRBV6-1 and TRBJ2-7; D might be TRBD2 (5 bases). V was cut by 5 bases and J by 6 bases, with 17 bases left in between. The CDR3 spans 14 residues. Germline assignment: CDR1 MNHNS and CDR2 SASEGT. The CDR3 reads CASSNLGKGSEQYF. In DNA, the CDR3 is TGTGCCAGCAGTAACCTAGGTAAAGGGAGCGAGCAGTACTTC.

This clone was seen more than once but under ten times. The chain carries TRBV6-5 and TRBJ2-2; 12 bases are shared with TRBD2. Germline values: CDR1 MNHEY, CDR2 SVGAGI. This CDR3 region has 14 residues. J was trimmed by 5 bases and V by 10 bases; bases with no gene match: 5. The DNA of the CDR3 is TGTGCCACCCTAGCGGGAGGGCCAACCGGGGAGCTGTTTTTT. It is translated as CATLAGGPTGELFF.

A remark on this clone: This sample includes further DNA sequences coding for the same CDR3. The chain has TRBV5-6 and TRBJ2-3; 8 bases fit TRBD2. The junction had 3 bases not matched to a gene; V was cut back by 0 bases and J by 0 bases. Germline V CDR1 and CDR2: SGHDT, YYEEEE. This CDR3 is built from 16 residues. The CDR3 spells CASSLGSGASTDTQYF. The CDR3 nucleotides are TGTGCCAGCAGCTTGGGTAGCGGGGCGAGCACAGATACGCAGTATTTT.

The rearrangement joins TRBV18 to TRBJ2-2; no clear D. Germline V lookup: CDR1 KGHSH, CDR2 LQKENI. This CDR3 comprises 12 residues. Trimming removed 6 bases from V and 4 bases from J, with 6 bases in between. The CDR3 loop is CASSPATGELFF. The CDR3 region has the DNA TGTGCCAGCTCCCCCGCCACCGGGGAGCTGTTTTTT.

This chain uses TRBV28 with TRBJ1-2, with a tentative D call TRBD1 (6 bases). V shed 3 bases and J shed 4 bases, with 12 bases lying between them. The V gene's germline CDR1 is MDHEN and CDR2 SYDVKM. This CDR3 has 14 residues. CDR3: CASSLQGNLYGYTF. CDR3 bases: TGTGCCAGCAGTTTGCAGGGGAACCTCTATGGCTACACCTTC.

V gene TRBV2 combines with J gene TRBJ2-3; 11 bases agree with TRBD2. This CDR3 region has 16 residues. CDR1 is SNHLY, CDR2 FYNNEI, per germline. V dropped 1 base and J dropped 7; count of bases not matched to a gene: 7. The CDR3 sequence is CASSEVLAGVRNTQYF. The CDR3 DNA reads as TGTGCCAGCAGTGAAGTACTAGCGGGAGTGAGGAATACGCAGTATTTT.

The rearrangement uses TRBV7-6 and TRBJ2-3; D uncertain. Germline CDR1 reads SGHVS; CDR2 reads FNYEAQ. The germline V and J ends were trimmed by 1 base and 2 bases, with 10 bases remaining between them. This CDR3 comprises 15 residues. CDR3: CASSLEKTNTDTQYF. The CDR3 DNA is TGTGCCAGCAGCTTAGAAAAAACGAACACAGATACGCAGTATTTT.

This chain joins TRBV5-3 and TRBJ2-7, with TRBD2 matching 12 bases. TRBV5-3 falls under the ORF class, with uncertain function. The CDR3 is made up of 16 amino acids. The ends lost 1 base at V and 3 bases at J; junction bases unmatched: 5. The CDR3 DNA is TGTGCCAGAAGCTTGACTAGCGGGAGGAGGTTCTACGAGCAGTACTTC. This gives the protein CARSLTSGRRFYEQYF.

The rearrangement joins TRBV5-1 to TRBJ2-2; unclear D gene. V lost 2 bases and J 2 bases, leaving 7 bases between the germline ends. The CDR3 runs to 14 residues. Germline loops: CDR1 SGHRS, CDR2 YFSETQ. The CDR3, as DNA: TGCGCCAGCAGCTTTGGGCCTAACACCGGGGAGCTGTTTTTT. Its translation is CASSFGPNTGELFF.

This chain connects TRBV14 to TRBJ2-6; D gene uncertain. There are 14 residues in the CDR3. From germline, CDR1 is SGHDN and CDR2 FVKESK. V lost 4 bases and J 0 bases, leaving 4 bases between the germline ends. This CDR3 reads CASSPSSGANVLTF. The CDR3 DNA reads TGTGCCAGCAGCCCAAGCTCTGGGGCCAACGTCCTGACTTTC.

The rearrangement links TRBV13 to TRBJ1-5; D not resolved. The CDR3 is made up of 15 amino acids. With 3 bases removed from V and 5 bases from J, the gap between germline ends came to 14 bases. Germline loops: CDR1 PRHDT, CDR2 FYEKMQ (reference sequence). CDR3 DNA sequence: TGTGCCAGCAGCTTCGGGCAGGAGCGGGATCAGCCCCAGCATTTT. Amino acids: CASSFGQERDQPQHF.

The chain joins TRBV28 to TRBJ2-2, with 7 bases matching TRBD1. The CDR3 consists of 16 residues. Germline V lookup: CDR1 MDHEN, CDR2 SYDVKM. V shed 5 bases, J shed 5 bases, and the junction held 11 bases outside the gene matches. CDR3 protein: CASSHRLGGGTGELFF. The CDR3 nucleotides are TGTGCCAGCAGTCACCGATTAGGGGGCGGGACCGGGGAGCTGTTTTTT.

There are a few counts of this clone. The CDR3 region is CASSLASVGYTF. For the CDR3, the DNA is TGTGCCAGCAGCTTGGCTTCCGTTGGCTACACCTTC. The chain recombines TRBV5-6 with TRBJ1-2; the D is unclear. The germline gives CDR1 SGHDT, CDR2 YYEEEE. The CDR3 length is 12 residues. V was clipped by 0 bases and J by 7 bases, with 7 bases between them.

The chain joins TRBV19 to TRBJ2-1; tentatively, D is TRBD1 (5 bases). V was trimmed by 10 bases and J by 8 bases, leaving 12 bases between them. The germline CDR1 and CDR2 sequences are LNHDA and SQIVND (reference sequence). The CDR3 consists of 11 residues. CDR3 in DNA: TGTGCCACCACAGGATTTGATGAGCAGTTCTTC. This sequence encodes CATTGFDEQFF.

The V gene is TRBV7-9, the J gene TRBJ2-7; D not certain. CDR3 size: 13 residues. The V gene lost 3 bases and the J gene lost 0 bases, with 6 bases spanning the gap. Germline lookup yields CDR1 SEHNR and CDR2 FQNEAQ (reference sequence). CDR3 protein: CASSFASSYEQYF. CDR3 DNA: TGTGCCAGCAGCTTCGCTAGCTCCTACGAGCAGTACTTC.

The chain recombines TRBV4-3 with TRBJ2-1; 14 positions agree with TRBD2. The CDR3 extends over 18 amino acids. The germline V gene encodes CDR1 LGHNA and CDR2 YSLEER. V shed 1 base and J 8 bases; nucleotides not matched to a gene: 10. The CDR3: CASSQGPGLAGVPHEQFF. The CDR3 nucleotides read TGCGCCAGCAGCCAAGGACCGGGACTAGCGGGAGTACCACATGAGCAGTTCTTC.

The V call is TRBV2, the J call TRBJ2-6; D is undetermined. The CDR3 is 14 amino acids. Germline assignment: CDR1 SNHLY and CDR2 FYNNEI. Trimming took 6 bases from V and 2 from J, leaving 8 bases between them. CDR3 nucleotides: TGTGCCAGCAGCATAACTACTGGGGCCAACGTCCTGACTTTC. Translation gives CASSITTGANVLTF.

The chain has TRBV18 and TRBJ1-2, with TRBD1 as a possible D gene (6 bases). Germline assignment: CDR1 KGHSH and CDR2 LQKENI. V lost 3 bases to trimming and J lost 2 bases, with 10 bases between them. The CDR3 covers 14 residues. The CDR3 here is CASSPTTGNYGYTF. As DNA, the CDR3 is TGTGCCAGCTCACCGACTACAGGGAACTATGGCTACACCTTC. The full variable domain, in which reference TRBV18 and TRBJ1-2 provide the parts outside the CDR3, is NAGVMQNPRHLVRRRGQEARLRCSPMKGHSHVYWYRQLPEEGLKFMVYLQKENIIDESGMPKERFSAEFPKEGPSILRIQQVVRGDSAAYFCASSPTTGNYGYTFGSGTRLTVV.

This chain joins TRBV5-1 and TRBJ2-7, with D unresolved. CDR1 and CDR2 (germline): SGHRS, YFSETQ. The V end was cut by 1 base, the J end by 4 bases, with 6 bases between. The CDR3 loop spans 12 amino acids. The CDR3 protein is CASSLTQYEQYF. CDR3 nucleotides: TGCGCCAGCAGCTTGACGCAGTACGAGCAGTACTTC.

The chain joins TRBV4-3 to TRBJ1-1; D might be TRBD1 (6 bases). Germline V gene sequence: CDR1 LGHNA, CDR2 YSLEER. The V end lost 10 bases, the J end lost 2 bases, and 20 bases lay between the germline ends. This CDR3 region has 15 residues. The CDR3 nucleotides are TGCGCCACCCCTGGGGCGGACAGAAGCAACACTGAAGCTTTCTTT. Amino acid sequence: CATPGADRSNTEAFF.

This chain joins TRBV28 and TRBJ2-7; TRBD1 matches at 9 bases. The CDR3 length is 13 residues. With 6 bases clipped from V and 5 bases from J, the junction kept 5 bases outside the gene matches. Germline CDR1 and CDR2: MDHEN and SYDVKM. The CDR3 region is CASSYRGLDEQYF. The CDR3 DNA is TGTGCCAGCAGCTACAGGGGGCTCGACGAGCAGTACTTC.